The 5 T cell receptor beta chains below come from one sample, sequenced in a study of T-cell reconstitution after alpha-beta-depleted transplantation in children. Unique molecular identifiers were used to barcode this TCRbeta library. One entry per CDR3 protein, called by TCRdb with MiXCR from the PCR reads. The data show about 980,000 distinct CDR3 sequences, less than 30% seen once. Sequencing used PBMCs, mostly from graft donor cells, obtained 360 days after TCRalphabeta/CD19-depleted stem cell transplant. These receptors all come from a boy younger than two who had a stem cell transplant for SCID, so the T cells may come from the graft donor.

In its sample, this clonotype was seen a few times. This chain joins TRBV29-1 and TRBJ2-7; D perhaps matches TRBD1 (5 bases). CDR3 length equals 12 residues. V dropped 3 bases and J dropped 6 bases, with 12 bases sitting between them. The V gene's germline CDR1 is SQVTM and CDR2 ANQGSEA. The chain's CDR3 is CSVETQGSEQYF. DNA of the CDR3: TGCAGCGTTGAGACCCAGGGAAGCGAGCAGTACTTC.

This clonotype was seen a handful of times. The rearrangement joins TRBV7-9 to TRBJ2-1; no clear D. This CDR3 is built from 16 residues. V was pared by 2 bases and J by 1 base, with 12 bases between. Germline loops: CDR1 SEHNR, CDR2 FQNEAQ (reference sequence). The CDR3 sequence: CASSLTPGGSYNEQFF. The CDR3 region has the DNA TGTGCCAGCAGCTTAACGCCGGGCGGTTCCTACAATGAGCAGTTCTTC.

This chain links TRBV20-1 with TRBJ2-7; D unclear. V lost 2 bases and J 2 bases, leaving 16 bases between the germline ends. Germline CDR1 reads DFQATT; CDR2 reads SNEGSKA (reference sequence). The CDR3 has 15 amino acids. The CDR3 nucleotides read TGCAGTGCTAGACCGCCCACCGGCGTCGCCTACGAGCAGTACTTC. Translation: CSARPPTGVAYEQYF.

This clonotype was detected ten times or more. This chain links TRBV4-2 with TRBJ2-2, with 7 bases that match TRBD2. V lost 1 base to trimming and J lost 3 bases; unmatched junction nucleotides: 8. In germline, CDR1 is LGHNA, CDR2 YNFKEQ. The CDR3 loop spans 17 amino acids. The CDR3 DNA sequence: TGTGCCAGCAGCCAAGTCGCTAGCGGAGCCTACACCGGGGAGCTGTTTTTT. This encodes CASSQVASGAYTGELFF.

J is TRBJ2-1 and V is TRBV29-1, with D perhaps matching TRBD2 (5 bases). Germline CDR1 and CDR2: SQVTM and ANQGSEA. The CDR3 is 12 residues long. V gave up 7 bases and J gave up 8 bases, with 15 bases separating them. For the CDR3, the DNA is TGCAGCGCTGGACGGGGAGTATATGAGCAGTTCTTC. Translated, it gives CSAGRGVYEQFF.